Presented here are 3 T cell receptor beta chains from one specimen sequenced in a study of blood T cell repertoires in COVID-19. Here immunoSEQ multiplex PCR was the method, and the copy in TCRdb shows in-frame clones only, minus some. The sample lists more than 300,000 clones, around 89% occurring once. Sequencing was performed on PBMCs or T cells enriched from blood (not recorded which). Every receptor here comes from a woman aged 18-29 years who had recovered from COVID-19.

This clone was seen just once. The chain recombines TRBV19 with TRBJ2-1, with 9 bases lining up with TRBD1. Germline values: CDR1 LNHDA, CDR2 SQIVND (reference sequence). Trimming took 0 bases from V and 6 from J; bases not matched to a gene: 12. This CDR3 has 18 amino acids. CDR3 sequence: CASSIDRDRVVLTNEQFF. CDR3 bases: TGTGCCAGTAGTATAGACCGGGACAGGGTGGTCCTTACCAATGAGCAGTTCTTC. The full variable domain, completed using reference TRBV19 and TRBJ2-1, is DGGITQSPKYLFRKEGQNVTLSCEQNLNHDAMYWYRQDPGQGLRLIYYSQIVNDFQKGDIAEGYSVSREKKESFPLTVTSAQKNPTAFYLCASSIDRDRVVLTNEQFFGPGTRLTVL.

V and J are TRBV19 and TRBJ1-5; D perhaps matches TRBD1 (6 bases). Trimming left V 5 bases short and J 12 bases short, with 14 bases between. The length of the CDR3 is 12 residues. Germline CDR1 reads LNHDA; CDR2 reads SQIVND (reference sequence). The CDR3 spells CASSPRTDDQHF. Written as DNA, the CDR3 is TGTGCCAGTAGTCCCAGGACAGACGACCAGCATTTT.

The chain uses TRBV11-2 and TRBJ1-5, with D uncertain. Between the trimmed V and J ends, which lost 3 bases and 3 bases, there was a span of 9 bases. The CDR3 sequence is 14 residues long. Germline lookup yields CDR1 SGHAT and CDR2 FQNNGV. CDR3 region: CASSLADNNQPQHF. DNA of the CDR3: TGTGCCAGCAGCTTGGCCGACAACAATCAGCCCCAGCATTTT.